The clone carrying this T cell receptor beta chain was observed a handful of times. Its antigen is currently unknown. TCR beta cDNA libraries included unique molecular identifiers. TCRdb ran MiXCR on the PCR reads and lists one entry per CDR3 protein. Found here are around 200,000 distinct CDR3 sequences, roughly 28% of them singletons; the top ten hold about 3.7%. The data were obtained in a study of post-analysis software for immune sequencing data. Study-wide points: The study found significantly lower normalized Chao1 diversity in multiple sclerosis patients than in controls.

Sequenced sample: blood. This TCR derives from a girl aged 2-17 years with multiple sclerosis.

CDR3 sequence: CATRRSGANVLTF. Written as DNA, the CDR3 is TGTGCCACCCGCAGGTCTGGGGCCAACGTCCTGACTTTC. The J gene is TRBJ2-6, the V gene TRBV28, with unresolved D. The CDR3 covers 13 residues. CDR1 and CDR2 from the germline V gene are MDHEN and SYDVKM. The V end was cut by 10 bases, the J end by 1 base, with 8 bases between. Full variable domain (missing parts from reference TRBV28 and TRBJ2-6): DVKVTQSSRYLVKRTGEKVFLECVQDMDHENMFWYRQDPGLGLRLIYFSYDVKMKEKGDIPEGYSVSREKKERFSLILESASTNQTSMYLCATRRSGANVLTFGAGSRLTVL.